This TCR beta chain was documented in a study of tumor T cells in aggressive B-cell lymphoma. A word on this clone: One junction end disagrees with the germline gene, perhaps due to a read error.

Sequencing used immunoSEQ multiplex PCR; TCRdb keeps in-frame clones, though not all of them. In the table there are approximately 11,000 clones, over 90% of which are singletons. CDR3 length: 15 amino acids. Germline values: CDR1 SGHVS, CDR2 FNYEAQ. The V and J genes are TRBV7-6 and TRBJ1-1, with D uncertain. The receptor was isolated from an adult with diffuse large B cell lymphoma. The sequenced sample was tumor tissue. CDR3 loop: CTSSLGDFRNTEAFF. DNA of the CDR3: TGTACCAGCAGCTTAGGCGACTTTAGGAACACTGAAGCTTTCTTT.